This TCR beta chain derives from a study of T cells in Graves' hyperthyroidism and ophthalmopathy. At the level of the study: Peripheral blood was drawn at first diagnosis, prior to all treatment.

Study-wide points: The blood repertoire included most of the expanded thyroid clonotypes above 0.001.

Around 10 ml fresh peripheral blood yielded the PBMCs. Amplification of TCR beta CDR3 regions was performed using RNA transcripts as template. HTBI primers were the set used in a first-round RT-PCR of the TCR CDR3. TCRdb passed the multiplex PCR reads through MiXCR, listing each CDR3 protein once. Of 270,000 or so distinct CDR3 sequences listed, about 25% are singletons. This clonotype was seen repeatedly, ten times or more. What it recognizes is unknown. Sequences were obtained from blood. The source is a man aged 40-49 years with Graves' hyperthyroidism that later progressed to Graves' ophthalmopathy.

CDR3 in DNA: TGCAGTGCTAGCAAGTCCGGGACGACGGCGACCCAGTACTTC. Its translation: CSASKSGTTATQYF. The rearrangement joins TRBV20-1 to TRBJ2-5; possibly TRBD1 or TRBD2 for D (5 bases each). CDR3 size: 14 residues. V was trimmed by 3 bases and J by 7 bases, leaving 18 bases between them. Germline CDR1 DFQATT, CDR2 SNEGSKA (reference sequence).